A selection of T cell receptor beta chains follows, all from one sample in a study of cytomegalovirus exposure and HLA in healthy donors. Sequencing was performed with immunoSEQ multiplex PCR; in TCRdb, only in-frame clones are kept and a portion is missing. The table has roughly 130,000 clones, about 80% seen once. What was sequenced was PBMCs. The receptors come from a human donor in good health. CDR3s include the opening cysteine and the closing phenylalanine or tryptophan. Fields, in order: V gene, D gene, CDR3 protein. The D gene is left open where the match is weak.

V: TRBV5-5
D: TRBD2
CDR3: CASSFQRGGLGINGELFF

V: TRBV7-8
D: TRBD2
CDR3: CASSLDPGTSTFF

V: TRBV4-1
D: NA
CDR3: CASSQVWREANYGYTF

V: TRBV5-6
D: TRBD2
CDR3: CASSPGGLAATSAKNIQYF

V: TRBV5-5
D: NA
CDR3: CASSKNFRDTTYNEQFF

V: TRBV19
D: TRBD1
CDR3: CASSMSGTGDSPLHF

V: TRBV10-2
D: NA
CDR3: CASSVEGYKSYEQYF

V: TRBV2
D: NA
CDR3: CASSPSTYSNQPQHF

V: TRBV6-5
D: NA
CDR3: CASSSTHPNTEAFF

V: TRBV19
D: TRBD2
CDR3: CASSMKTSGTNTGELFF

V: TRBV15
D: TRBD1
CDR3: CATSRSRGERNYGYTF

V: TRBV19
D: TRBD2
CDR3: CASRGLGGALNTQYF

V: TRBV27
D: TRBD2
CDR3: CASSLIAGGTDTQYF

V: TRBV5-4
D: NA
CDR3: CASSLGATGSRVRPQHF